This T cell receptor beta chain derives from a study of regulatory T cells in long-lasting Graves disease. For the study at large: With positive TSH receptor antibodies and over 5 years of antithyroid drugs, Graves' disease was considered persistent.

The germline gives CDR1 SNHLY, CDR2 FYNNEI. V was trimmed by 7 bases and J by 4 bases, leaving 14 bases between them. The CDR3 loop spans 14 amino acids. Through Arm-PCR of CDR3 regions and iRepertoire HTBI primers, TCR beta libraries were built. TCRdb reprocessed the multiplex PCR reads via MiXCR and lists one record per CDR3 protein. The sample yields roughly 500,000 distinct CDR3 sequences, about 20% seen once. Findings and limits, study-wide: The persistent group shared fewer than 3,500 public clonotypes, more than the 850 to 1,000 shared by new patients.

Time point indicated: persistent/refractory GD, antithyroid drugs over 5 years with positive TRAb. Making the TCR library involved RNA that had been extracted from PBMCs. This clonotype was counted at least ten times. Antigen: not known. Sequenced here: peripheral blood mononuclear cells (PBMCs), sampled when the disease was refractory, from a patient treated with antithyroid drugs. The chain combines TRBV2 with TRBJ1-3; a weak D match, TRBD1 (6 bases). The sequence came from a female donor with Graves disease. For the CDR3, the DNA is TGTGCCAGCATGTCGGGGGCGACGGGAAACACCATATATTTT. As protein: CASMSGATGNTIYF.